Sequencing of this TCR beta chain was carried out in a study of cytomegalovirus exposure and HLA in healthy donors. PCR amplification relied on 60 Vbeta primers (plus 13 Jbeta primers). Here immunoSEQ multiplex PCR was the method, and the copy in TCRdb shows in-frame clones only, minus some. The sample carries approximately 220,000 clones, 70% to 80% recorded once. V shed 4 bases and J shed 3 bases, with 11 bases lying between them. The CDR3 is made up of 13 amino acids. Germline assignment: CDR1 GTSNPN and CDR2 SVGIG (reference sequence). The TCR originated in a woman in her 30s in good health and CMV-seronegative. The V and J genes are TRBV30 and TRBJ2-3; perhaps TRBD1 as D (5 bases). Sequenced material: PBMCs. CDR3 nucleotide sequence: TGTGCCTGGACAGGGATCACTACAGATACGCAGTATTTT. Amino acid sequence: CAWTGITTDTQYF. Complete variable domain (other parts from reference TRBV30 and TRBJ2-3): SQTIHQWPATLVQPVGSPLSLECTVEGTSNPNLYWYRQAAGRGLQLLFYSVGIGQISSEVPQNLSASRPQDRQFILSSKKLLLSDSGFYLCAWTGITTDTQYFGPGTRLTVL.